This TCR beta chain was captured in a study of cytomegalovirus exposure and HLA in healthy donors. At the level of the study: About 85 million unique TCRs from HLA-typed donors were held in an early release of data.

The PCR made use of 60 Vbeta and 13 Jbeta primers. Authors' methods: About 9.9 million of the about 80 million unique TCR beta chains counted in a later analysis were shared. TCRdb keeps only in-frame clones here, not all; method: immunoSEQ multiplex PCR. D and trimming come from the DNA, and the V and J calls and clone size come from that table. The table includes 65,000 to 85,000 clones, 75% to 90% detected once. The TCR originated in a woman aged 25 to 39 in good health and CMV-seronegative. Sequenced material: PBMCs.

Written as DNA, the CDR3 is TGTGCCAGCAGCTTAGTGGGACAGAAACAAGAGACCCAGTACTTC. Protein product: CASSLVGQKQETQYF. The chain uses TRBV11-2 and TRBJ2-5; 7 bases map to TRBD1. CDR1 is SGHAT, CDR2 FQNNGV, per germline. With 1 base clipped from V and 2 bases from J, the junction kept 4 bases outside the gene matches. This CDR3 has 15 amino acids.